This TCR beta chain was recorded in a study of blood T cell repertoires in COVID-19. Study summary: PBMCs, B-cell-depleted T cells, or T cells were the source of the cDNA or gDNA that made up the material.

V lost 6 bases to trimming and J lost 4 bases, with 20 bases between them. CDR3 size: 16 residues. Germline CDR1 reads SNHLY; CDR2 reads FYNNEI. The authors' processing: Estimation of nucleated cell counts was performed using reference gene primer amplification. This table comes from immunoSEQ multiplex PCR, and its TCRdb copy is limited to in-frame clones, with some not included. V and J calls and clone size are given by that table; D and trimming were obtained from the DNA. This table has over 30,000 clones, 65% to 85% appearing once. This clone was counted once. The V call is TRBV2, the J call TRBJ2-3; the D gene is possibly TRBD2 (5 bases). Material for sequencing was peripheral blood. The source is an elderly man with active or convalescent COVID-19. The CDR3 region is CASRVGLAINADTQYF. The CDR3 DNA reads as TGTGCCAGCAGGGTCGGTCTAGCAATTAACGCAGATACGCAGTATTTT.